These 24 T cell receptor beta chains came from one sample sequenced in a study of identical twins. TCRdb fed the 5' RACE reads into MiXCR, producing one record per CDR3 protein. Of some 760,000 distinct CDR3 sequences in the sample, 15% to 20% were seen once. This sample also appeared in a second study, on T cells expressing NK-cell markers.

Sequences were obtained from PBMCs. The source of these receptors is a young woman in good health.

V is TRBV5-6 and J is TRBJ2-3; 11 bases are a match to TRBD2. The CDR3 has 18 amino acids. The germline CDR1 and CDR2 sequences are SGHDT and YYEEEE. V shed 4 bases and J 6 bases; nucleotides not matched to a gene: 16. The CDR3 reads CASSPTSGGPGSVDTQYF. CDR3 nucleotide sequence: TGTGCCAGCAGCCCCACTAGCGGGGGACCCGGTAGTGTTGATACGCAGTATTTT.

This chain joins TRBV12-3 or TRBV12-4 and TRBJ1-6; weak D call: TRBD1 (6 bases). This CDR3 comprises 14 residues. Trimming took off 2 bases at V and 9 bases at J, with 11 bases between the two ends. The CDR3 reads CASSLLQGSSPLHF. The CDR3 DNA sequence: TGTGCCAGCAGTTTATTACAGGGAAGTTCACCCCTCCACTTT.

There are a few counts of this clonotype. The CDR3 spells CASSYTPQGQDYGYTF. CDR3 DNA: TGTGCCAGCAGCTATACCCCACAGGGGCAGGACTATGGCTACACCTTC. This chain uses TRBV6-5 with TRBJ1-2; 7 nucleotides match TRBD1. V lost 6 bases to trimming and J lost 3 bases; unmatched junction nucleotides: 13. The CDR3 spans 16 residues. Per germline, CDR1 MNHEY and CDR2 SVGAGI.

The sample holds a few counts of this clonotype. The chain joins TRBV11-2 to TRBJ2-1, with 13 bases matching TRBD2. The CDR3 covers 15 residues. Unmatched junction bases numbered 2, after V lost 5 bases and J lost 4 bases. Germline assignment: CDR1 SGHAT and CDR2 FQNNGV. The CDR3 nucleotides read TGTGCCAGCAGCGCGACTAGCGGGGGGTACAATGAGCAGTTCTTC. Residues: CASSATSGGYNEQFF. Supplemented by reference TRBV11-2 and TRBJ2-1, the full variable domain reads EAGVAQSPRYKIIEKRQSVAFWCNPISGHATLYWYQQILGQGPKLLIQFQNNGVVDDSQLPKDRFSAERLKGVDSTLKIQPAKLEDSAVYLCASSATSGGYNEQFFGPGTRLTVL.

CDR3 in DNA: TGCGCCAGCAGCGACCAGGGGGCTGGGGCCAACGTCCTGACTTTC. It translates to CASSDQGAGANVLTF. The chain has TRBV5-1 and TRBJ2-6; TRBD1 matches 7 bases. Germline V gene lookup returns CDR1 SGHRS and CDR2 YFSETQ. The CDR3 covers 15 residues. The ends lost 4 bases at V and 2 bases at J; junction bases unmatched: 3.

This clonotype was seen more than once but under ten times. This chain uses TRBV12-3 or TRBV12-4 with TRBJ2-7; a weak D match, TRBD1 (5 bases). The CDR3 is 13 residues long. Trimming took off 5 bases at V and 7 bases at J, with 15 bases between the two ends. For the CDR3, the DNA is TGTGCCAGCAGTGAAACAGGTGCGTGGGAGCAGTACTTC. The encoded protein is CASSETGAWEQYF.

This clonotype showed up just a few times. The rearrangement joins TRBV21-1 to TRBJ2-7; the table's D call, TRBD2, was not checked against the DNA. TRBV21-1 is reported as a pseudogene. This CDR3 has 12 amino acids. The CDR3 DNA is TGTGCCAGGGGAGGGCCACCCTACGAGCAGTACTTC. Residues: CARGGPPYEQYF.

The V gene is TRBV7-2, the J gene TRBJ2-5; TRBD2 aligns across 9 bases. Germline V gene sequence: CDR1 SGHTA, CDR2 FQGNSA. The CDR3 consists of 16 residues. With V trimmed by 4 bases and J by 3 bases, 9 bases remained unmatched. CDR3 bases: TGTGCCAGCAGCTCACCTCCCTCTAGCGGGGAAGAGACCCAGTACTTC. It yields the protein CASSSPPSSGEETQYF.

The gene calls are TRBV10-3 and TRBJ2-2, with D perhaps matching TRBD2 (7 bases). With 3 bases removed from V and 6 bases from J, the gap between germline ends came to 20 bases. This CDR3 region has 17 residues. Germline-derived CDR1 and CDR2 are ENHRY and SYGVKD. The CDR3 here is CAISDVGGGRSSGELFF. The CDR3 DNA is TGTGCCATCAGTGATGTAGGGGGGGGCCGGTCGTCCGGGGAGCTGTTTTTT.

This clonotype came up a few times. The V call is TRBV6-2 or TRBV6-3, the J call TRBJ1-2; TRBD1 aligns across 9 bases. This CDR3 region has 13 residues. V shed 1 base, J shed 6 bases, and the junction held 0 bases outside the gene matches. Germline CDR1 is MNHEY and CDR2 is SVGEGT. The CDR3 region is CASSYWDRDGYTF. For the CDR3, the DNA is TGTGCCAGCAGTTACTGGGACAGGGATGGCTACACCTTC.

This rearrangement joins TRBV4-1 to TRBJ2-2, with D possibly being TRBD2 (6 bases). The germline CDR1 and CDR2 sequences are MGHRA and YSYEKL. Trimming cost V 4 bases and J 0 bases, with 9 bases left between them. The CDR3 spans 15 residues. The CDR3, as DNA: TGCGCCAGCAGCCCTCGGGACTCGAACACCGGGGAGCTGTTTTTT. This encodes CASSPRDSNTGELFF.

This clonotype was recorded once. The chain uses TRBV4-3 and TRBJ2-1, with 14 bases aligning to TRBD2. This CDR3 has 18 residues. The germline gives CDR1 LGHNA, CDR2 YSLEER. After removal of 3 bases from V and 7 bases from J, the junction contained 11 bases not matched to a gene. The CDR3 sequence: CASSHQSGTSGRVNEQFF. The CDR3 coding sequence is TGCGCCAGCAGCCATCAAAGCGGGACTAGCGGGAGAGTAAATGAGCAGTTCTTC.

This clonotype was picked up a small number of times. The rearrangement links TRBV29-1 to TRBJ2-3, with D possibly being TRBD1 (6 bases). The CDR3 runs 14 residues. V lost 5 bases to trimming and J lost 2 bases, with 14 bases between them. In germline, CDR1 is SQVTM, CDR2 ANQGSEA. CDR3 residues: CSVTGTPITDTQYF. CDR3 bases: TGCAGCGTTACCGGGACACCTATCACAGATACGCAGTATTTT.

The chain employs TRBV20-1 and TRBJ1-6; tentatively, D is TRBD1 (5 bases). V gave up 6 bases and J gave up 9 bases, with 15 bases separating them. The CDR3 runs 13 residues. Germline CDR1 is DFQATT and CDR2 is SNEGSKA (reference sequence). In DNA, the CDR3 is TGCAGTGCCGGGACGGAGCAGGGTTCACCCCTCCACTTT. Translating it yields CSAGTEQGSPLHF.

This chain joins TRBV30 and TRBJ1-2; 7 bases are a match to TRBD1. Germline CDR1 reads GTSNPN; CDR2 reads SVGIG (reference sequence). This CDR3 contains 15 residues. With V trimmed by 5 bases and J by 8 bases, 17 bases remained unmatched. Here the CDR3 DNA reads TGTGCCTGGTACCGAGACAGGGCCAGGTCTAGAGGCTACACCTTC. It is translated as CAWYRDRARSRGYTF.

Concerning this clonotype itself: The junction differs from germline at one of its ends, possibly a read error. This chain uses TRBV7-8 with TRBJ1-1; no reliable D call. Germline lookup yields CDR1 SGHVS and CDR2 FQNEAQ. The CDR3 is 13 amino acids. The CDR3 DNA is TGTGCCAGCAGCTTAGGCCTGAACGCTGAAGCTTTCTTT. Its protein is CASSLGLNAEAFF.

This clonotype was seen at least ten times. V usage is TRBV12-3 or TRBV12-4 and J usage is TRBJ1-1; TRBD1 aligns across 10 bases. This CDR3 has 14 residues. V was pared by 5 bases and J by 6 bases, with 6 bases of the junction left unmatched. Here the CDR3 DNA reads TGTGCCAGCAGTACGGGACAGGGGAGGCCTGAAGCTTTCTTT. Protein: CASSTGQGRPEAFF.

The chain joins TRBV29-1 to TRBJ1-2; D not certain. This CDR3 has 13 residues. Trimming took 5 bases from V and 1 from J, leaving 11 bases between them. Germline-derived CDR1 and CDR2 are SQVTM and ANQGSEA. In nucleotides, the CDR3 is TGCAGCGTTCCGCAGATACATAACTATGGCTACACCTTC. It encodes CSVPQIHNYGYTF.

The CDR3 nucleotides read TGTGCCAGCAGCCAAGCGTACAGCCAAGAGACCCAGTACTTC. Translated, it gives CASSQAYSQETQYF. The rearrangement links TRBV4-2 to TRBJ2-5; D remains ambiguous. Germline lookup yields CDR1 LGHNA and CDR2 YNFKEQ. The CDR3 is made up of 14 amino acids. With 1 base removed from V and 1 base from J, the gap between germline ends came to 7 bases.

This clonotype was counted only a few times. V usage is TRBV7-9 and J usage is TRBJ1-2, with TRBD1 matching 11 bases. This CDR3 is built from 16 residues. The ends lost 5 bases at V and 2 bases at J; junction bases unmatched: 7. Germline CDR1 is SEHNR and CDR2 is FQNEAQ (reference sequence). The chain's CDR3 is CASSRYRTGGNYGYTF. DNA of the CDR3: TGTGCCAGCAGCCGATATCGGACAGGGGGCAACTATGGCTACACCTTC.

CDR3 region: CASSPEEDVSSYEQYF. The CDR3 DNA sequence: TGTGCCAGCAGCCCTGAGGAGGACGTCAGCTCCTACGAGCAGTACTTC. The V and J genes are TRBV4-2 and TRBJ2-7; a weak D match, TRBD2 (5 bases). The length of the CDR3 is 16 residues. Trimming cost V 4 bases and J 0 bases, with 16 bases left between them. Per germline, CDR1 LGHNA and CDR2 YNFKEQ.

This clonotype was seen ten or more times. This CDR3 is CARPRDSSYEQYF. CDR3 DNA sequence: TGCGCCAGGCCGAGAGACAGCTCCTACGAGCAGTACTTC. The gene calls are TRBV10-1 and TRBJ2-7; D might be TRBD1 (5 bases). Germline CDR1 and CDR2: WNHNN and SYGVQD (reference sequence). CDR3 length: 13 amino acids. The V end lost 9 bases, the J end lost 0 bases, and 12 bases lay between the germline ends.

This clonotype was observed a handful of times. The chain has TRBV12-3 or TRBV12-4 and TRBJ2-2; D call uncertain. The length of the CDR3 is 13 residues. V lost 8 bases to trimming and J lost 6 bases, with 13 bases between them. The CDR3 DNA reads TGTGCCAGCCGACTCCAGAGTGCCGGGGAGCTGTTTTTT. Amino acids: CASRLQSAGELFF.

This clonotype turned up a few times. The rearrangement links TRBV7-9 to TRBJ1-1, with D maybe TRBD1 (5 bases). V was trimmed by 5 bases and J by 5 bases, leaving 18 bases between them. CDR1 is SEHNR and CDR2 is FQNEAQ in the germline V gene (reference sequence). The CDR3 length is 15 residues. The CDR3 protein is CASSTRRGKGTEAFF. In DNA, the CDR3 is TGTGCCAGCAGCACAAGGCGGGGAAAGGGGACTGAAGCTTTCTTT.